The present T cell receptor (beta chain) was sequenced within a study of blood T cell repertoires in COVID-19 (dated by TCRdb to the early 2020s). In the study overall: Samples from collaborators originated in the United States, Italy and Spain and spanned both the acute and convalescent phases of COVID-19. The prospective study material was composed of cDNA or gDNA derived from T cells, B-cell-depleted T cells, or PBMCs. Subjects who had been exposed to COVID-19, were actively infected with it, or had recovered from it provided the deeply sampled blood TCRbeta repertoires that made up the dataset. The repertoires were released in a freely available public database meant as a resource for research on the immune response to SARS-CoV-2. The samples were drawn from the first 160 participants of the ongoing ImmuneRACE study and from some 1,300 subjects provided by 6 global collaborators. A de-identified subject ID, COVID-19 status, age in years and sex were almost always included in the sample metadata. Where available, HLA class I and class II types were taken from metadata supplied by the sample provider and were not determined by assay-based typing. Findings and caveats that apply to the study as a whole: Clinical and demographic metadata were provided uncurated, with the amount varying by source and participant.

The cysteine opens and the phenylalanine closes a CDR3 of 17 amino acids. Solely the CDR3 DNA is kept, with 51 bases framed from the first base. V has 1 base trimmed and J has 2 bases trimmed; junction bases matching no gene number 2. Taken from the germline V gene, the CDR1 and CDR2 loops are SGHTA and FQGNSA. A second Seattle source provided samples from volunteer blood donors who had recovered from COVID-19. The collaborating institutions used their own protocols to collect whole blood in K2EDTA tubes. Collaborator samples were shipped for TCRbeta analysis as frozen whole blood, isolated PBMCs, or DNA extracted from either sample type. In its sample, this clone was seen once. No cognate antigen has been identified for it. No qualities accompany the bases; no much larger clone lies one base away. TCRbeta CDR3 regions were amplified from genomic DNA by means of the immunoSEQ Assay, a bias-controlled multiplex PCR. From the authors' description of their analysis: Nucleated cell counts per sample were estimated from amplification of reference gene primers within the assay. To quantify the absolute abundance of each unique TCRbeta CDR3 rearrangement, sequence reads were collapsed and filtered. Productive Simpson clonality was computed per sample as the square root of Simpson's diversity index over productive rearrangements. The immuneACCESS repertoire file appears here via TCRdb, limited to in-frame rearrangements. These files lack a portion of the clones; in checked studies, under half of the deficit traces to unresolved V genes, and the cause of the others is not known. V and J calls and clone size follow that table, whereas D and trimming were derived from the DNA. A total of about 170,000 clones appear in this sample, approximately 84% of them only once. Roughly 7.1% of the sample is taken by the ten largest.

The sample taken for sequencing was peripheral blood. This sequence uses TRBV7-2 and TRBJ1-4; 12 bases in between match TRBD1. The clonotype was recovered from a man aged 35-49 years who had recovered from COVID-19. The DNA sequence is given as TGTGCCAGCAGCTTAGGGGGACAGGGGGCCACTAATGAAAAACTGTTTTTT. It translates to CASSLGGQGATNEKLFF.